These 18 T cell receptor beta chains came from one sample sequenced in a study of T cells in Graves' hyperthyroidism and ophthalmopathy. Amplification targeted TCR beta CDR3 regions from RNA transcripts. The HTBI primer set drove a first-round RT-PCR of the TCR CDR3. TCRdb called the multiplex PCR reads again in MiXCR, with one record for every CDR3 protein. This sample has 600,000 or so distinct CDR3 sequences, with 13% to 15% found just once. Material: blood. The receptors shown here come from a woman between 18 and 30 years old with Graves' ophthalmopathy.

This clonotype showed up many times. The chain couples TRBV20-1 to TRBJ1-1, with 7 bases matching TRBD1. The length of the CDR3 is 15 residues. Losses at the gene ends were 6 bases for V and 0 bases for J; bases not matched to a gene: 10. Germline CDR1 reads DFQATT; CDR2 reads SNEGSKA (reference sequence). This CDR3 reads CSAQPGQIMNTEAFF. The CDR3 bases are TGCAGTGCGCAACCGGGACAGATCATGAACACTGAAGCTTTCTTT.

This clonotype was detected many times. The chain links TRBV11-2 to TRBJ1-4, with D hard to call. The germline gives CDR1 SGHAT, CDR2 FQNNGV. The V gene lost 5 bases and the J gene lost 7 bases, with 14 bases spanning the gap. This CDR3 is 14 amino acids long. The CDR3 DNA reads as TGTGCCAGCAGCCTTCTTACCGAGACTGAAAAACTGTTTTTT. This sequence encodes CASSLLTETEKLFF.

This clonotype was seen at least ten times. The rearrangement links TRBV6-1 to TRBJ1-1; D uncertain. The V and J ends lost 6 bases and 0 bases respectively, with 11 bases between them. CDR1 MNHNS and CDR2 SASEGT come from the germline V gene. The CDR3 runs 14 residues. CDR3 sequence reads: CASSYTAVNTEAFF. The CDR3 DNA reads TGTGCCAGCAGCTACACAGCTGTGAACACTGAAGCTTTCTTT.

This clonotype turned up a few times. The V and J genes are TRBV6-1 and TRBJ2-2; 14 nucleotides match TRBD2. The trim removed 6 bases at V and 6 bases at J, leaving 9 bases unmatched. The CDR3 consists of 17 residues. Germline V gene lookup returns CDR1 MNHNS and CDR2 SASEGT. The CDR3 bases are TGTGCCAGCAGCCGGGGACTAGCGGGAGCGGTTGCCGGGGAGCTGTTTTTT. Protein: CASSRGLAGAVAGELFF.

This clonotype was counted ten times or more. The V and J genes are TRBV27 and TRBJ1-2, with no clear D. CDR3 length: 10 amino acids. Germline loops: CDR1 MNHEY, CDR2 SMNVEV (reference sequence). In DNA form, the CDR3 reads TGTCCACGGGAGGACTATGGCTACACCTTC. It encodes CPREDYGYTF.

This clonotype was seen many times. J is TRBJ1-3 and V is TRBV19; no firm D call. V was cut by 5 bases and J by 7 bases, with 12 bases left in between. The CDR3 runs 13 residues. The germline CDR1 and CDR2 sequences are LNHDA and SQIVND (reference sequence). The DNA for the CDR3 is TGTGCCAGTAGTCCTCAGACCTTTAACACCATATATTTT. It is translated as CASSPQTFNTIYF.

This clonotype was seen many times. V usage is TRBV11-3 and J usage is TRBJ2-3; possibly TRBD2 for D (5 bases). Germline CDR1 reads SGHNT; CDR2 reads YENEEA. The CDR3 loop spans 15 amino acids. Trimming removed 4 bases from V and 5 bases from J, with 16 bases in between. The CDR3 DNA is TGTGCCAGCAGCTCGTTCGAGGGAGTTGGAGATACGCAGTATTTT. Translated, it gives CASSSFEGVGDTQYF.

This clonotype was seen repeatedly, ten times or more. CDR3 coding DNA: TGTGCCAGCAGCTTAGCAGGGTTCGAGCAGTACTTC. Its translation is CASSLAGFEQYF. The chain employs TRBV7-2 and TRBJ2-7; D not certain. Looked up from germline, CDR1 is SGHTA and CDR2 is FQGNSA. CDR3 size: 12 residues. V lost 0 bases and J 6 bases, leaving 6 bases between the germline ends.

V gene TRBV6-1 combines with J gene TRBJ1-5; TRBD1 aligns across 8 bases. This CDR3 is built from 16 residues. The trim removed 4 bases at V and 2 bases at J, leaving 7 bases unmatched. CDR1 and CDR2 (germline): MNHNS, SASEGT. CDR3 sequence: CASSAQGAQGNQPQHF. As DNA, the CDR3 is TGTGCCAGCAGTGCCCAGGGGGCGCAGGGCAATCAGCCCCAGCATTTT.

This clonotype has just a few counts. The rearrangement links TRBV18 to TRBJ1-2; 8 bases are shared with TRBD1. This CDR3 contains 17 residues. The germline CDR1 and CDR2 sequences are KGHSH and LQKENI. Trimming took 3 bases from V and 8 from J; bases not matched to a gene: 17. In DNA, the CDR3 is TGTGCCAGCTCACCCGCCACCCCCGGACAGGGTTCGGGAGGCTACACCTTC. This translates into CASSPATPGQGSGGYTF.

This clonotype was counted at least ten times. The chain employs TRBV2 and TRBJ2-1; D is uncertain. With 8 bases removed from V and 5 bases from J, the gap between germline ends came to 7 bases. From germline, CDR1 is SNHLY and CDR2 FYNNEI. The CDR3 is 11 residues long. CDR3 coding DNA: TGTGCCAGCGGGCCCGACAATGAGCAGTTCTTC. This translates into CASGPDNEQFF.

This clonotype was seen ten or more times. The rearrangement uses TRBV2 and TRBJ2-7; no clear D gene. Germline V gives CDR1 SNHLY, CDR2 FYNNEI. CDR3 size: 16 residues. The V and J ends lost 2 bases and 0 bases respectively, with 14 bases between them. This CDR3 is CASSEQIPTSSYEQYF. CDR3 coding DNA: TGTGCCAGCAGTGAACAGATCCCTACGAGCTCCTACGAGCAGTACTTC. The whole variable domain, remainder taken from reference TRBV2 and TRBJ2-7, is EPEVTQTPSHQVTQMGQEVILRCVPISNHLYFYWYRQILGQKVEFLVSFYNNEISEKSEIFDDQFSVERPDGSNFTLKIRSTKLEDSAMYFCASSEQIPTSSYEQYFGPGTRLTVT.

The sample holds many counts of this clonotype. The V call is TRBV12-3 or TRBV12-4, the J call TRBJ2-1; TRBD2 agrees at 11 bases. J was trimmed by 6 bases and V by 5 bases; bases with no gene match: 3. The CDR3 consists of 14 residues. The CDR3 DNA is TGTGCCAGCAGTCCACTAGCGGGAGTCAATGAGCAGTTCTTC. Encoded protein: CASSPLAGVNEQFF.

This clonotype was seen ten or more times. The chain uses TRBV5-1 and TRBJ2-1, with TRBD1 matching over 7 bases. The CDR3 is made up of 14 amino acids. Germline trimming cut 5 bases from V and 8 bases from J; bases unmatched to any gene: 10. CDR1 is SGHRS and CDR2 is YFSETQ in the germline V gene. The CDR3 coding sequence is TGCGCCAGCAGACTAGGACAGGTGGAGGATGAGCAGTTCTTC. It yields the protein CASRLGQVEDEQFF.

The chain carries TRBV7-2 and TRBJ2-2, with a possible D match to TRBD2 (5 bases). This CDR3 has 17 residues. CDR1 is SGHTA and CDR2 is FQGNSA in the germline V gene. V lost 0 bases and J 4 bases, leaving 15 bases between the germline ends. For the CDR3, the DNA is TGTGCCAGCAGCTTAGCGGGGTTGGGAGTTGTCACCGGGGAGCTGTTTTTT. This translates into CASSLAGLGVVTGELFF.

This clonotype was picked up a small number of times. The chain joins TRBV5-1 to TRBJ2-3; 11 bases align to TRBD2. Germline values: CDR1 SGHRS, CDR2 YFSETQ. This CDR3 has 16 residues. The V segment lost 4 bases and the J segment 2 bases; nucleotides outside the gene matches: 6. This chain's CDR3 is CASSPLAGGHTDTQYF. As DNA, the CDR3 is TGCGCCAGCAGCCCCCTAGCGGGAGGCCACACAGATACGCAGTATTTT.

In its sample, this clonotype was seen a few times. The chain employs TRBV20-1 and TRBJ2-5; D unresolved. Germline V lookup: CDR1 DFQATT, CDR2 SNEGSKA (reference sequence). Trimming removed 6 bases at V and 3 bases at J, with 11 bases between. This CDR3 contains 12 residues. Here the CDR3 DNA reads TGCAGTGCAGTAGGCTCGAAAGAGACCCAGTACTTC. Its protein product is CSAVGSKETQYF.

This clonotype was found a few times. CDR3 sequence (DNA): TGCAGTGAGGCAGAACATCAGCCCCAGCATTTT. Its protein is CSEAEHQPQHF. The J gene is TRBJ1-5, the V gene TRBV20-1; D unclear. V lost 7 bases to trimming and J lost 5 bases, with 9 bases between them. The CDR3 extends over 11 amino acids. Looked up from germline, CDR1 is DFQATT and CDR2 is SNEGSKA (reference sequence).